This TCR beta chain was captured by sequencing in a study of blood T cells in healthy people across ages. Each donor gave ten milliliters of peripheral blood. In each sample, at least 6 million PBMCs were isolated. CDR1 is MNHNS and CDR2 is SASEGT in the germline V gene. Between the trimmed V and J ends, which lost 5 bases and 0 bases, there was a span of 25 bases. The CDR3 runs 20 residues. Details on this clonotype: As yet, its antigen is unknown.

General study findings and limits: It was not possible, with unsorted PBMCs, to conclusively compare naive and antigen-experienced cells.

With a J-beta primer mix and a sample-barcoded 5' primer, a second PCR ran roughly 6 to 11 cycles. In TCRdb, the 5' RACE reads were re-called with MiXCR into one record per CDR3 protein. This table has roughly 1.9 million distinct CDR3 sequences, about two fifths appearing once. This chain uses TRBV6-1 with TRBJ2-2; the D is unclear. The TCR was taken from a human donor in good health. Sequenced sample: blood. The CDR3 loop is CASSPYHQAGPNANTGELFF. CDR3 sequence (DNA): TGTGCCAGCAGTCCCTACCACCAGGCAGGTCCCAACGCGAACACCGGGGAGCTGTTTTTT.